This T cell receptor (beta chain) was recorded in a study of blood T cell repertoires in COVID-19. Clones were sequenced by immunoSEQ multiplex PCR, and TCRdb holds only the in-frame ones, with some missing. The sample yields approximately 290,000 clones, approximately 85% seen once. This CDR3 is built from 15 residues. Germline V gives CDR1 SGHRS, CDR2 YFSETQ. With 4 bases removed from V and 0 bases from J, the gap between germline ends came to 11 bases. This clonotype originated in a woman in her 30s who had recovered from COVID-19. What was sequenced was PBMCs or T cells enriched from blood (not recorded which). V is TRBV5-1 and J is TRBJ1-3; no clear D gene. This CDR3 is CASSRGLDSGNTIYF. The CDR3 coding sequence is TGCGCCAGCAGCCGAGGACTGGACTCTGGAAACACCATATATTTT.